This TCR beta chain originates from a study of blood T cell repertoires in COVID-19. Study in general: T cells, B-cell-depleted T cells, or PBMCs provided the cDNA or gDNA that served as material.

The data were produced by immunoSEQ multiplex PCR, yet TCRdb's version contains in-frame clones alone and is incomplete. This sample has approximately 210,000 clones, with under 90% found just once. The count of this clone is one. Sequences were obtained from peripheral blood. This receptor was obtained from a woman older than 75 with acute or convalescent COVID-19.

For the CDR3, the DNA is TGTGCCAGCAGTCTTTATGGGCCGACAGGGGAGGGGAACACAGATACGCAGTATTTT. Encoded protein: CASSLYGPTGEGNTDTQYF. The chain couples TRBV6-6 to TRBJ2-3; perhaps TRBD1 as D (8 bases). The CDR3 extends over 19 amino acids. Per germline, CDR1 MNHNY and CDR2 SVGAGI (reference sequence). V was clipped by 5 bases and J by 2 bases, with 26 bases between them.